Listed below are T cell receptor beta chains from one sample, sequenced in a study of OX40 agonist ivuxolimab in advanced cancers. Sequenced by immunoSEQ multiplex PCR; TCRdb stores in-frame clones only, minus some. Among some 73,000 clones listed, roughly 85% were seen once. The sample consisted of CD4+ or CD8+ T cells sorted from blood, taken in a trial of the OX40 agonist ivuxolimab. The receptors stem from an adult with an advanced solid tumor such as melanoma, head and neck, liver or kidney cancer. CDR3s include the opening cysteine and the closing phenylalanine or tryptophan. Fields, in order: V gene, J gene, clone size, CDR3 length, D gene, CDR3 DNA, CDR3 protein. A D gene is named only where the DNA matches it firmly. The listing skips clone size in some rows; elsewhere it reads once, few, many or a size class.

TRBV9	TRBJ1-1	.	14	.	TGTGCCAGCAGCTCTCACGGGGAGAACACTGAAGCTTTCTTT	CASSSHGENTEAFF
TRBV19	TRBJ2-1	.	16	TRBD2	TGTGCCAGTAGTATGTCAAGTAGCGGGGGGCGGGATGAGCAGTTCTTC	CASSMSSSGGRDEQFF
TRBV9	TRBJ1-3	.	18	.	TGTGCCAGCAGCGTAGCATGGTCAGGGCTGAGTGAAGGAAACACCATATATTTT	CASSVAWSGLSEGNTIYF
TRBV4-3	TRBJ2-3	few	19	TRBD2	TGCGCCAGCAGCCAAGACTCGACTAGCGGGAGTCGGAGCACAGATACGCAGTATTTT	CASSQDSTSGSRSTDTQYF
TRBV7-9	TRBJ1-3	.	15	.	TGTGCCAGCAGCTTAGCGCTCGGGATCGGGAACACCATATATTTT	CASSLALGIGNTIYF
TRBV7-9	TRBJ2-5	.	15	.	TGTGCCAGCAGCCGACCGGGATCCCCCGGGGAGACCCAGTACTTC	CASSRPGSPGETQYF
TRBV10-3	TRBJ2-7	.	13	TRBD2	TGTGCCACCGCGGCGGCGGGGGGCTACGAGCAGTACTTC	CATAAAGGYEQYF
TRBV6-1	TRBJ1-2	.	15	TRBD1	TGTGCCAGCAGTGAGACTGGACAGGGGGTTACCGGCTACACCTTC	CASSETGQGVTGYTF
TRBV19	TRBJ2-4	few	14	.	TGTGCCAGTAGCCCCGATCAACCCAAAAACATTCAGTACTTC	CASSPDQPKNIQYF
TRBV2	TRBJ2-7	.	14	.	TGTGCCAGCAGTGCAACGACAGTAGCCTACGAGCAGTACTTC	CASSATTVAYEQYF
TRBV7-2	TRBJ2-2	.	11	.	TGTGCCAGCAGCTCCACCGGGGAGCTGTTTTTT	CASSSTGELFF
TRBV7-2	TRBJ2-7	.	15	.	TGTGCCAGCTGGTGGGATCGGACGCCGACCTACGGGCAGTACTTC	CASWWDRTPTYGQYF
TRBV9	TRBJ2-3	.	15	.	TGTGCCAGCAGCGTAAGGGGGGGTAGCACAGATACGCAGTATTTT	CASSVRGGSTDTQYF
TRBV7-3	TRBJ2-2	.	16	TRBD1	TGTGCCAGCAGCGAACAGGGGTCGGCGAACACCGGGGAGCTGTTTTTT	CASSEQGSANTGELFF
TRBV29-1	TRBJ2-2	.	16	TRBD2	TGCAGCGTTCTTAGGACTAGCGGGAGTTGGAGCGGGGAGCTGTTTTTT	CSVLRTSGSWSGELFF
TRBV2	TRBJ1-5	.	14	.	TGTGCCAGCACCCAAAGGGGGAGCAATCAGCCCCAGCATTTT	CASTQRGSNQPQHF
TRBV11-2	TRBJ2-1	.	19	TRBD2	TGTGCCAGCAGCCCGATGGGGTTAGCGGGGGGGCAAACCTACAATGAGCAGTTCTTC	CASSPMGLAGGQTYNEQFF
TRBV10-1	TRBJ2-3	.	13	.	TGCGCCAGCAGCGAGAGGCCGAGGAATACGCAGTATTTT	CASSERPRNTQYF
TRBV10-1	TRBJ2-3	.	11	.	TGCGCCAGCAGTGATTTCTCCACGCAGTATTTT	CASSDFSTQYF
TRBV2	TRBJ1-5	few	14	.	TGTGCCAGCAGTGAACGACAAGGCCGCCAGCCCCAGCATTTT	CASSERQGRQPQHF
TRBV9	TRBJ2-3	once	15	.	TGTGCCAGCAGCTTGCGGGGGCTGGGGACAGATACGCAGTATTTT	CASSLRGLGTDTQYF
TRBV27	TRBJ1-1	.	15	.	TGTGCCAGCAGCCTGCGGGGACTTATGAACACTGAAGCTTTCTTT	CASSLRGLMNTEAFF
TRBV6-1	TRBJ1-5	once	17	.	TGTGCCAGCAGTGTCGATAGGGGGAGTGAGGGCGCGCGGCCCCAGCATTTT	CASSVDRGSEGARPQHF
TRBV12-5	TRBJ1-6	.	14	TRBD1	TGTGCTAGTGGAACAGGGGGCTATAATTCACCCCTCCACTTT	CASGTGGYNSPLHF
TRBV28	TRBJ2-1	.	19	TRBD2	TGTGCCAGCAGAGAGGCCGGGACTAGCGGGAGTAGCTCTTACAATGAGCAGTTCTTC	CASREAGTSGSSSYNEQFF
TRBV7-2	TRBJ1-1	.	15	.	TGTGCCAGCAGCCCCCGGGAGGGGGTTGGCCCTGAAGCTTTCTTT	CASSPREGVGPEAFF
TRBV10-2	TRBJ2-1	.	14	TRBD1	TGCGCCAGCAGAATTGACAGGGTCCTCAATGAGCAGTTCTTC	CASRIDRVLNEQFF
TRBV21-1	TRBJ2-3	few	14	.	TGTGCCAGCTACGGGAGGGCCGGCACAGATACGCAGTATTTT	CASYGRAGTDTQYF
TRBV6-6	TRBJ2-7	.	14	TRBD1	TGTGCCAGCAGTCCCGGGACAGGGGGGGGCGAGCAGTACTTC	CASSPGTGGGEQYF
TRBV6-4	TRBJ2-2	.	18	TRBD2	TGTGCCAGCAGCCGGCTAGCGGGAGGGCAATTGAGCACCGGGGAGCTGTTTTTT	CASSRLAGGQLSTGELFF
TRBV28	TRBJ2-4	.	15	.	TGTGCCAGCAGTCTAACACTCGGGGCCAAAAACATTCAGTACTTC	CASSLTLGAKNIQYF
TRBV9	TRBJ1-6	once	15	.	TGTGCCAGCAGCGTAGCTTCCAGGGGAAATTCACCCCTCCACTTT	CASSVASRGNSPLHF
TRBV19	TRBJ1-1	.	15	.	TGTGCCAGTGGACGGGGCGAGGGTGTGAACACTGAAGCTTTCTTT	CASGRGEGVNTEAFF
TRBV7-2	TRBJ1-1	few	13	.	TGTGCCAGCAGCCAGCAGGTGAACACTGAAGCTTTCTTT	CASSQQVNTEAFF
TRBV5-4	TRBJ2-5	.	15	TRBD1	TGTGCCAGCAGCTTGGCCTCGGCAGGGGGTGAGACCCAGTACTTC	CASSLASAGGETQYF
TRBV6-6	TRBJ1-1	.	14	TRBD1	TGTGCCAGCAGTTTACAGGGGGGGCTCACTGAAGCTTTCTTT	CASSLQGGLTEAFF
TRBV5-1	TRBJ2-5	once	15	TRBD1	TGCGCCAGCAGCTTGACAGGGGGCCAGATGGAGACCCAGTACTTC	CASSLTGGQMETQYF
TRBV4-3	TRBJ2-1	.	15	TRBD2	TGCGCCAGCAGCCGAGGGACTAGAGATTACAATGAGCAGTTCTTC	CASSRGTRDYNEQFF
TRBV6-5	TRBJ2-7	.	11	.	TGTGCCAGCAGAGGGAGCGGCGAGCAGTACTTC	CASRGSGEQYF
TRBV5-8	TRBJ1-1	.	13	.	TGTGCCAGCGACCGACGGGAGAACACTGAAGCTTTCTTT	CASDRRENTEAFF
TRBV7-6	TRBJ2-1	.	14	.	TGTGCCAGCACCCCCTCGACAGTCTACAATGGGCAGTTCTTC	CASTPSTVYNGQFF
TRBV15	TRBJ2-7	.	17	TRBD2	TGTGCCACCAGCAGAGAAGGGGGTAGCGGGGGCCACTACGAGCAGTACTTC	CATSREGGSGGHYEQYF
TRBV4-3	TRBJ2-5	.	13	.	TGCGCCAGCAGCCAAGACCTGAGGGAGACCCAGTACTTC	CASSQDLRETQYF
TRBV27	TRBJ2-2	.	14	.	TGTGCCAGCAGGTCGGGACCTCAATACGGGGAGCTGTTTTTT	CASRSGPQYGELFF
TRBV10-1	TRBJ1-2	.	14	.	TGCGCCAGCAGTGATTACCGGGATTTCTATGGCTACACCTTC	CASSDYRDFYGYTF
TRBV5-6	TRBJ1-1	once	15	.	TGTGCCAGCAGCTTGGGTGGCCGGGGTCTTGGTGAAGCTTTCTTT	CASSLGGRGLGEAFF
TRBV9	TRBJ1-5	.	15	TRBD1	TGTGCCAGCAGCGCCGGACAGGGAGGGAGTCAGCCCCAGCATTTT	CASSAGQGGSQPQHF
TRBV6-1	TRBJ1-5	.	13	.	TGTGCCAGCAGGCAGGGATACCGTCAGCCCCAGCATTTT	CASRQGYRQPQHF
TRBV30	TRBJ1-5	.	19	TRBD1	TGTGCCTGGAGCGGTGCCTTTGGACAGGGGGTGTTACCCAATCAGCCCCAGCATTTT	CAWSGAFGQGVLPNQPQHF
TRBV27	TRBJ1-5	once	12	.	TGTGCCAGCAGCGGGAACAATCAGCCCCAGCATTTT	CASSGNNQPQHF
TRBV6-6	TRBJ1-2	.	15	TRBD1	TGTGCCAGCAGGTCCCGGACAGGGGGAGACTATGGCTACACCTTC	CASRSRTGGDYGYTF
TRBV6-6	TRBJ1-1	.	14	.	TGTGCCAGCAGTTACTCACCAGGTAACACTGAAGCTTTCTTT	CASSYSPGNTEAFF
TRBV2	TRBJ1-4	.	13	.	TGTGCCAGCAGTGGCCGGAGTAATGAAAAACTGTTTTTT	CASSGRSNEKLFF
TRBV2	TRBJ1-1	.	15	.	TGTGCCAGCAGTGAAGGGGTTAAACGGGGCACTGAAGCTTTCTTT	CASSEGVKRGTEAFF
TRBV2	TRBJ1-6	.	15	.	TGTGCCAGCAGTGAACGGGGCCCAAATAATTCACCCCTCCACTTT	CASSERGPNNSPLHF
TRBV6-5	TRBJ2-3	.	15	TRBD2	TGTGCCAGCAGTGCTTTAGCGGGAGGCACAGATACGCAGTATTTT	CASSALAGGTDTQYF
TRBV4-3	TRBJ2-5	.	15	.	TGCGCCAGCAGCCAGACGGGCAGCGGAGGAGAGACCCAGTACTTC	CASSQTGSGGETQYF
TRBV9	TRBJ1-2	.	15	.	TGTGCCAGCAGCGTTCGTACCACCACTAACTATGGCTACACCTTC	CASSVRTTTNYGYTF
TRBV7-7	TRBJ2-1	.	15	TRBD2	TGTGCTAGCAGCTTAGGGACTAGCGGGGCTAATGAGCAGTTCTTC	CASSLGTSGANEQFF
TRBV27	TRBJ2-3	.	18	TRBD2	TGTGCCAGCAGTTCCAGACTAGCGGGGGGGCCGAGGACAGATACGCAGTATTTT	CASSSRLAGGPRTDTQYF